This is a list of T cell receptor beta chains from one sample in a study of blood T cell repertoires in COVID-19. Profiled with immunoSEQ multiplex PCR; TCRdb holds only in-frame clones, not every one. The sample contains 120,000 to 150,000 clones, 80% to 90% of which appear only once. Sequenced sample: peripheral blood. These receptors came from an older woman with COVID-19, enrolled during active disease. Both conserved end residues are part of each CDR3. The order of the fields is V gene, D gene, J gene, clone size, CDR3 DNA, CDR3 protein. A D gene is named only where the DNA matches it firmly. Only some rows state a clone size, as once, few, many or a class for expanded clones.

>TRBV6-5|TRBD2|TRBJ2-2|.
TGTGCCAGCAGTTACTCCGCGGGGGAGAACACCGGGGAGCTGTTTTTT
CASSYSAGENTGELFF
>TRBV5-4|.|TRBJ2-3|.
TGTGCCAGCAGCTTGCCTAGCCGAACAGATACGCAGTATTTT
CASSLPSRTDTQYF
>TRBV2|.|TRBJ2-3|.
TGTGCCAGCAGTTTATTAGCGAGCACAGATACGCAGTATTTT
CASSLLASTDTQYF
>TRBV29-1|.|TRBJ2-1|.
TGCAGCGCCCGACTTAGCTCCTACAATGAGCAGTTCTTC
CSARLSSYNEQFF
>TRBV9|TRBD2|TRBJ2-1|.
TGTGCCAGCAGCGTAGAGGGACTAGCTATCAATGAGCAGTTCTTC
CASSVEGLAINEQFF
>TRBV19|.|TRBJ1-2|.
TGTGCCAGTAGTATAGACAGGGGCTCGCCTAACTATGGCTACACCTTC
CASSIDRGSPNYGYTF
>TRBV11-2|TRBD2|TRBJ2-3|.
TGTGCCAGCAGCCCCCGACTAGCGGGGGAACGTAACACAGATACGCAGTATTTT
CASSPRLAGERNTDTQYF
>TRBV2|.|TRBJ2-6|once
TGTGCCAGCAGTGGGGGGCGAGGCTCTGGGGCCAACGTCCTGACTTTC
CASSGGRGSGANVLTF
>TRBV3-1/TRBV3-2|TRBD1|TRBJ1-6|few
TGTGCCAGCAGCCTTTCTTGGGGACAGGGGGGAAATTCACCCCTCCACTTT
CASSLSWGQGGNSPLHF
>TRBV7-3|TRBD1|TRBJ2-5|.
TGTGCCAGCAGTCGGGACAGGAGGGAGACCCAGTACTTC
CASSRDRRETQYF
>TRBV3-1/TRBV3-2|.|TRBJ1-3|.
TGTGCCAGCAGCCAGATTGTGGGCCGACGAAACACCATATATTTT
CASSQIVGRRNTIYF
>TRBV7-3|TRBD2|TRBJ2-2|.
TGTGCCAGCAGCCCCGTAGCGGGGGTGCCTCCGAACACCGGGGAGCTGTTTTTT
CASSPVAGVPPNTGELFF
>TRBV6-5|.|TRBJ1-4|few
TGTGCCAGCCAGTTGGTAGGGGAAAGTGGAAAACTGTTTTTT
CASQLVGESGKLFF
>TRBV25-1|.|TRBJ1-1|.
TGTGCCAGCACTCAAAGGGGCGTGACGAACACTGAAGCTTTCTTT
CASTQRGVTNTEAFF
>TRBV27|.|TRBJ1-6|few
TGTGCCAGCAGTTTGCAGGGTTCAATCTATAATTCACCCCTCCACTTT
CASSLQGSIYNSPLHF
>TRBV2|TRBD2|TRBJ2-7|.
TGTGCCAGCAGCCCAGCGGGACGGATCGCCTACGAGCAGTACTTC
CASSPAGRIAYEQYF
>TRBV18|TRBD1|TRBJ1-1|.
TGTGCCAGCTCACCAAACGACAGGGCTCAAGCTTTCTTT
CASSPNDRAQAFF
>TRBV6-5|.|TRBJ2-5|.
TGTGCCAGCATGCACAGTCAAGAGACCCAGTACTTC
CASMHSQETQYF
>TRBV7-2|.|TRBJ1-5|.
TGTGCCAGCAGTTATGCAGGCCAGCCCCAGCATTTT
CASSYAGQPQHF
>TRBV10-2|.|TRBJ1-5|.
TGCGCCAGCAGTGAGTCGAAGGAGACTAGCAATCAGCCCCAGCATTTT
CASSESKETSNQPQHF
>TRBV7-2|TRBD2|TRBJ2-5|.
TGTGCCAGCAGCGGACTAGCGGGGGGGCCACGGGAGACCCAGTACTTC
CASSGLAGGPRETQYF
>TRBV6-6|.|TRBJ1-1|.
TGTGCCAGCAGGATCCCAGACAGAGACACTGAAGCTTTCTTT
CASRIPDRDTEAFF
>TRBV7-2|.|TRBJ1-1|.
TGTGCCAGCAGCTTAGTTGTTCAGTCGAACACTGAAGCTTTCTTT
CASSLVVQSNTEAFF
>TRBV19|TRBD2|TRBJ2-7|.
TGTGCCAGTAACACCGGGACTAGCGGCTTCCACGAGCAGTACTTC
CASNTGTSGFHEQYF
>TRBV4-1|TRBD2|TRBJ2-4|.
TGCGCCAGCAGCCAGGGACTAGCGGGGGGGTTCTCCAAAAACATTCAGTACTTC
CASSQGLAGGFSKNIQYF
>TRBV4-1|TRBD1|TRBJ2-3|.
TGCGCCAGCAGCCAAAAAGACAGGGTAGAAGATACGCAGTATTTT
CASSQKDRVEDTQYF
>TRBV11-1|.|TRBJ2-2|.
TGTGCCAGCAGCTTCCCAATCTCTGGTAGCACCGGGGAGCTGTTTTTT
CASSFPISGSTGELFF
>TRBV7-9|.|TRBJ2-3|.
TGTGCCAGCAGCTCCACCCGGTGGGGCAGAGAGACCACAGATACGCAGTATTTT
CASSSTRWGRETTDTQYF
>TRBV10-1|TRBD2|TRBJ2-3|.
TGCGCCAGCAGCGTTGGGGGGGTTTTTGTAACAGATACGCAGTATTTT
CASSVGGVFVTDTQYF
>TRBV18|.|TRBJ2-7|.
TGTGCCAGCTCACCTCAGACAGTTCCCTACGAGCAGTACTTC
CASSPQTVPYEQYF
>TRBV7-2|.|TRBJ1-1|.
TGTGCCAGCAGCGTTTGGGGCCAGGGGAACACTGAAGCTTTCTTT
CASSVWGQGNTEAFF
>TRBV2|.|TRBJ2-5|.
TGTGCCAGCAGAGAGAACGGGGGGCCAGGAGAGACCCAGTACTTC
CASRENGGPGETQYF
>TRBV5-1|TRBD1|TRBJ1-1|.
TGCGCCAGCAGCTTAACAGGGGGCTCTGAAGCTTTCTTT
CASSLTGGSEAFF
>TRBV27|TRBD2|TRBJ2-3|.
TGTGCCAGCAGTCTCACTAAGCTACTAGCGAGTGCAGATACGCAGTATTTT
CASSLTKLLASADTQYF
>TRBV5-4|.|TRBJ1-1|few
TGTGCCAGCAGCTCAGGGATTGGCACTGAAGCTTTCTTT
CASSSGIGTEAFF
>TRBV5-6|.|TRBJ1-2|.
TGTGCCAGCAGCTTGGGGCTGGCCGTCAGAGGATATGAGGGCTACACCTTC
CASSLGLAVRGYEGYTF
>TRBV5-1|TRBD1|TRBJ2-3|.
TGCGCCAGCAGCTTCGAGGGACAGGGGTTTTCCACAGATACGCAGTATTTT
CASSFEGQGFSTDTQYF
>TRBV7-8|TRBD1|TRBJ2-1|.
TGTGCCAGCAGCTCGCCGGGACAGGCCTCCTACAATGAGCAGTTCTTC
CASSSPGQASYNEQFF
>TRBV18|TRBD1|TRBJ2-2|.
TGTGCCAGCTCACCAAGGACAGGGGACACCGGGGAGCTGTTTTTT
CASSPRTGDTGELFF
>TRBV7-3|.|TRBJ2-3|.
TGTGCCAGCAGCCCGGGACAAGAAGCGGATACGCAGTATTTT
CASSPGQEADTQYF
>TRBV11-2|.|TRBJ1-1|once
TGTGCCAGCAGCTTACTCCTGCCAAGCCACACTGAAGCTTTCTTT
CASSLLLPSHTEAFF
>TRBV6-5|TRBD1|TRBJ2-7|.
TGTGCCAGCAAAAGGACAGGGGAAAGACGCGACGAGCAGTACTTC
CASKRTGERRDEQYF
>TRBV3-1/TRBV3-2|TRBD2|TRBJ2-1|.
TGTGCCAGCAGCCAGGTACGGGGGGGCCGGAATGAGCAGTTCTTC
CASSQVRGGRNEQFF
>TRBV5-1|.|TRBJ2-4|.
TGCGCCAGCAGCTTCGAGGGGGTCATAGCCAAAAACATTCAGTACTTC
CASSFEGVIAKNIQYF
>TRBV4-3|TRBD1|TRBJ1-2|.
TGCGCCAGCAGCCAATCCTTTGCAGGGGGCATCTATGGCTACACCTTC
CASSQSFAGGIYGYTF
>TRBV7-7|TRBD1|TRBJ2-5|few
TGTGCTAGCAGCAGATACACAGGGGGTCAAGAGACCCAGTACTTC
CASSRYTGGQETQYF
>TRBV28|TRBD1|TRBJ1-5|few
TGTGCCAGCAGACCTATTCGGACAGGGGGTTTCAATCAGCCCCAGCATTTT
CASRPIRTGGFNQPQHF
>TRBV7-2|.|TRBJ1-2|once
TGTGCCAGCAGCTTAGCTATGGGGGCGGACTATGGCTACACCTTC
CASSLAMGADYGYTF